Included here is one T cell receptor (beta chain) sequence, with context. The sample belongs to a study of identical twins. CDR1 and CDR2 from the germline V gene are MNHNS and SASEGT. Trimming at V came to 6 bases and at J to 7 bases, leaving 10 bases not matched to a gene. This CDR3 spans 14 amino acids. TCRdb redid the calling of the 5' RACE reads with MiXCR, one entry per CDR3 protein. There are about 520,000 distinct CDR3 sequences in the sample; 20% to 25% occur only once, and roughly 0.9% lies in the top ten. This sample also appeared in a second study, on T cells expressing NK-cell markers.

This chain links TRBV6-1 with TRBJ2-3; the match to TRBD1 covers 7 bases. The clonotype originates from a woman younger than 35 in good health. The sample consisted of CD4+ T cells sorted from blood. The CDR3: CASRRDRVQNTQYF. The CDR3, as DNA: TGTGCCAGCAGGCGAGACAGGGTTCAAAATACGCAGTATTTT.